The next 20 T cell receptor beta chains were all read from a single sample in a study of T cells after yellow fever vaccination. Each CDR3 protein is one row after TCRdb ran MiXCR on the 5' RACE reads. This table has roughly 260,000 distinct CDR3 sequences, 13% appearing once. Sample: CD4+ T cells sorted from PBMCs, taken 45 days after the yellow fever booster vaccination. All receptors come from a man aged 25-40 years who received the YFV17D yellow fever vaccine.

The sample holds a few counts of this clonotype. The V call is TRBV5-1, the J call TRBJ1-1; 8 bases are a match to TRBD1. The CDR3 is 14 amino acids. J gave up 8 bases and V 4 bases, and 10 bases lay outside the gene matches. Germline V gene data show CDR1 as SGHRS and CDR2 as YFSETQ. As DNA, the CDR3 is TGCGCCAGCAGCCCGCAGACAGGGGCCCGGGAAGCTTTCTTT. Translating gives CASSPQTGAREAFF.

As for this clonotype: A much larger clone differs from this one at a single base, so this may be a read error. This chain connects TRBV5-5 to TRBJ2-1; no firm D call. CDR1 is SGHKS and CDR2 is YYEKEE in the germline V gene (reference sequence). CDR3 length equals 15 residues. V was shortened by 7 bases and J by 0 bases, with 14 bases between the two germline ends. The CDR3, as DNA: TGTGCCAGCCGTCTGAACGGCCCCTCCTACAATGAGCAGTTCTTC. Encoded protein: CASRLNGPSYNEQFF.

This clonotype has a handful of counts. V and J are TRBV12-3 or TRBV12-4 and TRBJ2-1, with 8 bases lining up with TRBD2. This CDR3 has 15 amino acids. With 1 base clipped from V and 9 bases from J, the junction kept 8 bases outside the gene matches. The DNA for the CDR3 is TGTGCCAGCAGTTTAGACGGGGCGGGAGGAGCTGAGCAGTTCTTC. This codes for CASSLDGAGGAEQFF.

This chain connects TRBV15 to TRBJ2-5; D ambiguous. Trimming took off 3 bases at V and 5 bases at J, with 16 bases between the two ends. The germline V gene has CDR1 LNHNV and CDR2 YYDKDF (reference sequence). The CDR3 totals 15 residues. This CDR3 is CATSSPRTAFETQYF. The CDR3 nucleotides are TGTGCCACCAGCAGTCCTCGGACGGCCTTTGAGACCCAGTACTTC.

This clonotype was seen a handful of times. The chain uses TRBV7-2 and TRBJ1-2; D is uncertain. The CDR3 consists of 12 residues. V was trimmed by 6 bases and J by 4 bases, leaving 9 bases between them. Germline CDR1 SGHTA, CDR2 FQGNSA. The chain's CDR3 is CASRVSSYGYTF. Written as DNA, the CDR3 is TGTGCCAGCAGGGTTAGTTCCTATGGCTACACCTTC.

The chain couples TRBV15 to TRBJ2-7; 7 positions match TRBD2. The CDR3 has 14 residues. Trimming took 5 bases from V and 6 from J; bases not matched to a gene: 10. Germline V gene data show CDR1 as LNHNV and CDR2 as YYDKDF (reference sequence). Here the CDR3 DNA reads TGTGCCACCAGCCGGGCGGGAGATCTAGCCGAGCAGTACTTC. It encodes CATSRAGDLAEQYF. The full variable domain, in which reference TRBV15 and TRBJ2-7 provide the parts outside the CDR3, is DAMVIQNPRYQVTQFGKPVTLSCSQTLNHNVMYWYQQKSSQAPKLLFHYYDKDFNNEADTPDNFQSRRPNTSFCFLDIRSPGLGDTAMYLCATSRAGDLAEQYFGPGTRLTVT.

This clonotype was observed a handful of times. V gene TRBV12-3 or TRBV12-4 combines with J gene TRBJ1-5; possibly TRBD1 for D (5 bases). CDR3 length: 14 residues. Trimming left V 5 bases short and J 6 bases short, with 14 bases between. The CDR3 DNA sequence: TGTGCCAGCAGTCTGGGGGGGTACGGTCAGCCCCAGCATTTT. Protein: CASSLGGYGQPQHF.

V usage is TRBV9 and J usage is TRBJ1-1; D is undetermined. CDR1 SGDLS and CDR2 YYNGEE come from the germline V gene. V was clipped by 4 bases and J by 7 bases, with 14 bases between them. This CDR3 is built from 13 residues. Here the CDR3 DNA reads TGTGCCAGCAGCCCCCCCGGCCGAGGTGAAGCTTTCTTT. Its translation is CASSPPGRGEAFF.

This clonotype was seen a few times. The chain employs TRBV9 and TRBJ2-2; 11 nucleotides agree with TRBD1. The germline V gene has CDR1 SGDLS and CDR2 YYNGEE. CDR3 length: 16 amino acids. The trim removed 6 bases at V and 3 bases at J, leaving 7 bases unmatched. The CDR3 bases are TGTGCCAGCACACCGAGGGGACAGGGGGACACCGGGGAGCTGTTTTTT. Protein sequence: CASTPRGQGDTGELFF. Drawing the rest from reference TRBV9 and TRBJ2-2, the complete variable domain is DSGVTQTPKHLITATGQRVTLRCSPRSGDLSVYWYQQSLDQGLQFLIQYYNGEERAKGNILERFSAQQFPDLHSELNLSSLELGDSALYFCASTPRGQGDTGELFFGEGSRLTVL.

This chain joins TRBV6-5 and TRBJ1-1, with TRBD1 matching 10 bases. This CDR3 contains 15 residues. J lost 5 bases, V lost 2 bases, and 5 bases had no gene match. Germline V gives CDR1 MNHEY, CDR2 SVGAGI. DNA for the CDR3: TGTGCCAGCAGTTACACCCCGGGACAGGGGACTGAAGCTTTCTTT. Its translation is CASSYTPGQGTEAFF.

The rearrangement joins TRBV28 to TRBJ1-2; no clear D. The CDR3 runs 12 residues. CDR1 and CDR2 from the germline V gene are MDHEN and SYDVKM. V dropped 3 bases and J dropped 4 bases, with 6 bases sitting between them. The chain's CDR3 is CASSLMVYGYTF. The CDR3 DNA reads as TGTGCCAGCAGTTTGATGGTCTATGGCTACACCTTC.

This chain links TRBV15 with TRBJ2-5; 7 bases fit TRBD1. V was clipped by 5 bases and J by 6 bases; unmatched bases: 12. This CDR3 is built from 15 residues. The germline gives CDR1 LNHNV, CDR2 YYDKDF (reference sequence). CDR3 coding DNA: TGTGCCACCAGCGTAAGACAGGGTGGAATTCAGACCCAGTACTTC. It translates to CATSVRQGGIQTQYF.

This clonotype occurred many times. V usage is TRBV6-5 and J usage is TRBJ2-1; 8 bases match TRBD2. Germline V gene data show CDR1 as MNHEY and CDR2 as SVGAGI. The junction had 3 bases not matched to a gene; V was cut back by 5 bases and J by 0 bases. The CDR3 extends over 15 amino acids. The CDR3 reads CASSTSGLSYNEQFF. For the CDR3, the DNA is TGTGCCAGCAGTACTAGCGGACTCTCCTACAATGAGCAGTTCTTC.

The CDR3 protein is CSGSTNTGELFF. In nucleotides, the CDR3 is TGCAGTGGGTCCACGAACACCGGGGAGCTGTTTTTT. V and J are TRBV20-1 and TRBJ2-2, with D unclear. Germline lookup yields CDR1 DFQATT and CDR2 SNEGSKA (reference sequence). The CDR3 is 12 residues long. Between the trimmed V and J ends, which lost 7 bases and 0 bases, there was a span of 6 bases.

Only a few counts were recorded for this clonotype. The rearrangement uses TRBV7-9 and TRBJ1-6; D is unresolved. The CDR3 loop spans 14 amino acids. Trimming pared 6 bases from V and 8 bases from J, leaving 14 bases between. Germline lookup yields CDR1 SEHNR and CDR2 FQNEAQ (reference sequence). The CDR3 here is CASSFDTFYSPLHF. CDR3 DNA sequence: TGTGCCAGCAGTTTTGACACCTTTTATTCACCCCTCCACTTT.

This clonotype has a handful of counts. This chain links TRBV20-1 with TRBJ1-4; TRBD1 aligns across 11 bases. V shed 4 bases and J 5 bases; nucleotides not matched to a gene: 6. This CDR3 is built from 15 residues. From germline, CDR1 is DFQATT and CDR2 SNEGSKA (reference sequence). CDR3 nucleotide sequence: TGCAGTGCTAATCCGGACAGGGGGCGGAATGAAAAACTGTTTTTT. It translates to CSANPDRGRNEKLFF.

A few counts support this clonotype. The CDR3 protein is CASSLLRTAAFF. In nucleotides, the CDR3 is TGTGCCAGCAGCTTGCTAAGGACCGCAGCTTTCTTT. This rearrangement joins TRBV5-6 to TRBJ1-1; D not certain. Germline CDR1 SGHDT, CDR2 YYEEEE. Trimming removed 1 base at V and 10 bases at J, with 11 bases between. This CDR3 has 12 amino acids.

The chain combines TRBV6-1 with TRBJ1-1; D call uncertain. Trimming cost V 1 base and J 7 bases, with 13 bases left between them. CDR1 and CDR2 (germline): MNHNS, SASEGT. The CDR3 contains 14 residues. CDR3: CASSEGGRRGEAFF. The CDR3 DNA reads TGTGCCAGCAGTGAAGGTGGCAGGCGGGGTGAAGCTTTCTTT.

This clonotype was observed a handful of times. The genes are TRBV20-1 and TRBJ2-7, with 7 nucleotides matching TRBD2. Germline CDR1 reads DFQATT; CDR2 reads SNEGSKA (reference sequence). Losses at the gene ends were 3 bases for V and 2 bases for J; bases not matched to a gene: 7. This CDR3 is built from 14 residues. Written as DNA, the CDR3 is TGCAGTGCTAGGTCTGGCGGGAGTACCTACGAGCAGTACTTC. This gives the protein CSARSGGSTYEQYF.

In its sample, this clonotype was seen many times. The chain uses TRBV21-1 and TRBJ2-2; the table gives TRBD1 as D, unverified against the DNA. TRBV21-1 is designated a pseudogene. The CDR3 runs to 16 residues. CDR3 bases: TGTGCCAGCAGCAGTATGAAAGGACAGTACACCGGGGAGCTGTTTTTT. Amino acids: CASSSMKGQYTGELFF.